These T cell receptor beta chains were read from a single sample in a study of T cell repertoires in cytomegalovirus infection. Their specific antigens are unknown. TCRdb re-called the reads with MiXCR, one entry per CDR3 protein. The sample has about 220,000 distinct CDR3 sequences, around 35% seen once; the top ten hold roughly three fifths. The source was CD8+ T cells from cultured PBMCs, collected from culture after CMV antigen stimulation. These receptors all come from a human donor in good health (CMV status not recorded). Some clones in this sample may be carry-over from other donors' samples. Both conserved end residues are part of each CDR3. The D gene is left open where the match is weak. The size field is filled for only some rows; it gives once, few, many or a size class.

>few|14|TRBJ2-3|NA|TRBV28
CASSLLGITDTQYF
TGTGCCAGCAGTTTACTGGGGATCACAGATACGCAGTATTTT
>NA|15|TRBJ1-1|NA|TRBV7-6
CASSLPLGENTEAFF
TGTGCCAGCAGCTTACCCTTGGGGGAGAACACTGAAGCTTTCTTT
>NA|10|TRBJ2-3|NA|TRBV2
CASSVNTQYF
TGTGCCAGCAGTGTAAATACGCAGTATTTT
>few|13|TRBJ1-5|NA|TRBV12-5
CASGLGAIVPQHF
TGTGCTAGTGGTTTGGGGGCAATCGTGCCCCAGCATTTT
>NA|14|TRBJ2-7|TRBD1|TRBV2
CASRTGTRSYEQYF
TGTGCCAGCAGGACAGGGACGCGGTCCTACGAGCAGTACTTC
>few|13|TRBJ2-2|NA|TRBV25-1
CASSEFETGELFF
TGTGCCAGCAGTGAATTTGAGACCGGGGAGCTGTTTTTT
>NA|17|TRBJ2-2|NA|TRBV15
CATSRGLGVGTTGELFF
TGTGCCACCAGCAGAGGTCTCGGCGTTGGGACTACCGGGGAGCTGTTTTTT
>NA|15|TRBJ2-5|TRBD2|TRBV7-8
CASTHETSGQETQYF
TGTGCCAGCACCCACGAGACTAGCGGGCAAGAGACACAGTACTTC
>NA|19|TRBJ2-1|TRBD1|TRBV3-1
CASSQPTGVLPTSYNEQFF
TGTGCCAGCAGCCAACCGACAGGGGTCCTTCCCACCTCCTACAATGAGCAGTTCTTC
>NA|15|TRBJ2-7|TRBD2|TRBV20-1
CSAGTYTSVYYEQYF
TGCAGTGCTGGCACCTACACTAGCGTCTACTACGAGCAGTACTTC
>NA|15|TRBJ2-1|NA|TRBV27
CASSLQEASHNEQFF
TGTGCCAGCAGTTTACAGGAGGCCAGCCACAATGAGCAGTTCTTC
>NA|14|TRBJ1-4|TRBD1|TRBV7-4
CASSSTGFMEKLFF
TGTGCCAGCAGCTCGACAGGGTTTATGGAAAAACTGTTTTTT
>NA|17|TRBJ2-3|TRBD2|TRBV4-1
CASSQDELAGLADTQYF
TGCGCCAGCAGCCAAGATGAACTAGCGGGGTTGGCAGATACGCAGTATTTT
>NA|15|TRBJ1-2|TRBD1|TRBV11-2
CASSLGTGPNYGYTF
TGTGCCAGCAGCCTGGGGACAGGACCTAACTATGGCTACACCTTC
>few|14|TRBJ2-1|NA|TRBV7-9
CASSSLTDDNEQFF
TGTGCCAGCAGCTCATTGACAGACGACAATGAGCAGTTCTTC
>few|16|TRBJ1-1|TRBD1|TRBV7-6
CASSPSGTGRDTEAFF
TGTGCCAGCAGTCCGTCCGGGACAGGGCGGGACACTGAAGCTTTCTTT
>NA|16|TRBJ1-5|NA|TRBV6-2/TRBV6-3
CASSYWGRVDGQPQHF
TGTGCCAGCAGTTACTGGGGGCGCGTCGATGGACAGCCCCAGCATTTT
>few|15|TRBJ1-1|NA|TRBV5-1
CASSSINRAGTEAFF
TGCGCCAGCAGCTCCATAAACAGGGCAGGCACTGAAGCTTTCTTT
>NA|14|TRBJ1-1|NA|TRBV6-1
CASSGRGARLEAFF
TGTGCCAGCAGTGGCCGGGGGGCTAGGTTAGAAGCTTTCTTT
>NA|14|TRBJ2-3|NA|TRBV2
CASSRQISTDLQYF
TGTGCCAGCAGCAGACAGATTAGCACAGATTTGCAGTATTTT
>many|15|TRBJ2-5|NA|TRBV7-2
CASSLAVGQGASVYF
NA
>NA|16|TRBJ2-1|TRBD2|TRBV6-5
CASSYSGEGLDNEQFF
TGTGCCAGCAGTTACTCAGGGGAGGGCCTCGACAATGAGCAGTTCTTC
>few|16|TRBJ2-5|TRBD2|TRBV7-4
CASSPLAGGPWETQYF
TGTGCCAGCAGCCCACTAGCGGGAGGGCCGTGGGAGACCCAGTACTTC
>NA|16|TRBJ2-2|TRBD2|TRBV7-6
CASSFRGRANTGELFF
TGTGCCAGCAGCTTTCGAGGGAGGGCGAACACCGGGGAGCTGTTTTTT
>many|16|TRBJ1-2|NA|TRBV7-6
CASRFADGRANYGYTF
TGTGCCAGCCGTTTCGCGGACGGAAGAGCTAACTATGGCTACACCTTC
>many|18|TRBJ2-1|NA|TRBV11-3
CASSLGVRGEGFDNEQFF
TGTGCCAGCAGCTTAGGGGTACGTGGGGAAGGGTTCGACAATGAGCAGTTCTTC